Listed here is a single T cell receptor beta chain. This record belongs to a study of neoadjuvant anti-PD-1 for oral cavity cancer. Study-level background: Nivolumab at 3 mg/kg was mostly given biweekly, three to four doses, pre-surgery.

The CDR3 loop spans 15 amino acids. Tumor libraries mostly used approximately 4.9 ug genomic DNA, two replicates each. Data came from immunoSEQ multiplex PCR; TCRdb stores just in-frame clones and leaves some out. The sample lists 7,000 to 8,500 clones, 50% to 65% seen once, with approximately 6.5% in the top ten. Patients had newly diagnosed, untreated stage II-IVA oral cavity squamous cell carcinoma. These oral cavity squamous cell carcinomas were HPV-negative and locally advanced. The chain uses TRBV21-1 and TRBJ1-2. TRBV21-1 is recorded as a pseudogene. Sequences were derived from tumor tissue, sampled before nivolumab (anti-PD-1) treatment. The TCR originated in a person between 35 and 79 years old with oral cavity squamous cell carcinoma. The CDR3 loop is CASLRLREPEGGYTF. The CDR3 coding sequence is TGTGCCAGCCTGAGGTTACGAGAGCCTGAGGGGGGCTACACCTTC.